The sequence of this TCR beta chain was determined in a study of T-cell memory formation after mild COVID-19. On the study more broadly: TCR clusters largely stayed donor specific.

TCRdb independently ran MiXCR on the 5' RACE reads; one entry per CDR3 protein. This table has under 400,000 distinct CDR3 sequences, 20% to 25% appearing once. This clonotype showed up just a few times. This CDR3 region has 16 residues. J lost 2 bases, V lost 4 bases, and 8 bases had no gene match. Germline assignment: CDR1 SGHRS and CDR2 YFSETQ. This rearrangement joins TRBV5-1 to TRBJ2-2; 7 bases agree with TRBD2. This clonotype was obtained from an adult woman who had mild COVID-19 (a few samples of this study predate the infection). Cell type and time point are not known. Sample: PBMCs or a T cell subset sorted from them (not recorded which). The CDR3 spells CASSPLAALNTGELFF. In nucleotides, the CDR3 is TGCGCCAGCAGCCCGCTAGCGGCTTTAAACACCGGGGAGCTGTTTTTT.